This TCR beta chain was profiled in a study of blood T cell repertoires in COVID-19. Study-level background: Whether acute or convalescent, the COVID-19 samples came from the United States, Italy and Spain. PBMCs, B-cell-depleted T cells, or T cells provided the cDNA or gDNA that made up the material.

The germline V gene has CDR1 LGHDT and CDR2 YNNKEL (reference sequence). V lost 1 base, J lost 7 bases, and 11 bases lay in between. CDR3 length: 14 amino acids. Clones were read by immunoSEQ multiplex PCR, and TCRdb kept only the in-frame ones, dropping some. Here the sample spans about 230,000 clones, around nine tenths being singletons. Enrolled through a virtual design, the participants were between roughly 18 and 90 years of age and came from about two dozen US areas. The TCR sequence derives from a woman in her twenties or thirties with acute COVID-19. The sequencing sample was made of PBMCs or T cells enriched from blood (not recorded which). The genes are TRBV3-1 (or the pseudogene TRBV3-2) and TRBJ1-3; weak D call: TRBD1 (6 bases). This CDR3 is CASSQAMDSNTIYF. Here the CDR3 DNA reads TGTGCCAGCAGCCAAGCAATGGACAGTAACACCATATATTTT.